Listed below are T cell receptor beta chains from one sample, sequenced in a study of T cells in localized non-small cell lung cancer. Assay: immunoSEQ multiplex PCR; the TCRdb copy retains only in-frame clones and omits some. Here the sample spans about 59,000 clones, roughly 90% being singletons. Sequences were derived from peripheral blood, sampled before any cancer treatment. The source is a man aged 35-69 years with stage I squamous cell lung carcinoma. Each CDR3 is given with its conserved first and last residue. Each record gives: CDR3 DNA, CDR3 protein, clone size, D gene, J gene, V gene. The D gene is left open where the match is weak. The size of a clone is reported for some rows only, either as once, few or many, or as a class for expanded clones.

cdr3_nt: TGTGCCAGCAGTCGAGACTTGCGGGAGGCAGATACGCAGTATTTT
cdr3_aa: CASSRDLREADTQYF
clone_size: NA
d_call: TRBD2
j_call: TRBJ2-3
v_call: TRBV11-2

cdr3_nt: TGTGCCGCGACCTGGGGGGCTACAGATACGCAGTATTTT
cdr3_aa: CAATWGATDTQYF
clone_size: NA
d_call: NA
j_call: TRBJ2-3
v_call: TRBV30

cdr3_nt: TGTGCCAGCAGAGCCCGGGGGAACACCGGGGAGCTGTTTTTT
cdr3_aa: CASRARGNTGELFF
clone_size: NA
d_call: NA
j_call: TRBJ2-2
v_call: TRBV11-3

cdr3_nt: TGTGCCAGCAGCTCTGTATCTGGGGCCAACGTCCTGACTTTC
cdr3_aa: CASSSVSGANVLTF
clone_size: NA
d_call: NA
j_call: TRBJ2-6
v_call: TRBV7-2

cdr3_nt: TGTGCCAGCAGTGACCCTAAGGACAGGTTGGAGACCCAGTACTTC
cdr3_aa: CASSDPKDRLETQYF
clone_size: NA
d_call: TRBD1
j_call: TRBJ2-5
v_call: TRBV25-1

cdr3_nt: TGTGCCAGTAAAGAGGAAAAACTGTTTTTT
cdr3_aa: CASKEEKLFF
clone_size: NA
d_call: NA
j_call: TRBJ1-4
v_call: TRBV19

cdr3_nt: TGCAGCGTCGGACAGGGAGGCACTGAAGCTTTCTTT
cdr3_aa: CSVGQGGTEAFF
clone_size: NA
d_call: TRBD1
j_call: TRBJ1-1
v_call: TRBV29-1

cdr3_nt: TGTGCCAGCAGTTCACTGGGGGGGCCTAATGAAAAACTGTTTTTT
cdr3_aa: CASSSLGGPNEKLFF
clone_size: NA
d_call: NA
j_call: TRBJ1-4
v_call: TRBV7-6

cdr3_nt: TGTGCCAGCAGCTCCAGGCACGGTGGCACAGATACGCAGTATTTT
cdr3_aa: CASSSRHGGTDTQYF
clone_size: NA
d_call: NA
j_call: TRBJ2-3
v_call: TRBV5-4

cdr3_nt: TGTGCCAGCAGTTACTCGTGGACGACGGGTGAAAAACTGTTTTTT
cdr3_aa: CASSYSWTTGEKLFF
clone_size: NA
d_call: NA
j_call: TRBJ1-4
v_call: TRBV6-5

cdr3_nt: TGCAGCGTTGAGAGCACAGATACGCAGTATTTT
cdr3_aa: CSVESTDTQYF
clone_size: NA
d_call: NA
j_call: TRBJ2-3
v_call: TRBV29-1

cdr3_nt: TGTGCCAGCAGCCCAACCGGGACAGGGGACGAGCAGTACTTC
cdr3_aa: CASSPTGTGDEQYF
clone_size: NA
d_call: TRBD1
j_call: TRBJ2-7
v_call: TRBV7-3

cdr3_nt: TGTGCTAGCAGCGCGCGACCAGGACTGGGCACAGATACGCAGTATTTT
cdr3_aa: CASSARPGLGTDTQYF
clone_size: NA
d_call: NA
j_call: TRBJ2-3
v_call: TRBV7-7

cdr3_nt: TGTGCCAGCAGCTTAGTAGGGTTAGTGTACAATGAGCAGTTCTTC
cdr3_aa: CASSLVGLVYNEQFF
clone_size: NA
d_call: NA
j_call: TRBJ2-1
v_call: TRBV7-8

cdr3_nt: TGTGCCAGCAGCTCTAAAAAACTGTTTTTT
cdr3_aa: CASSSKKLFF
clone_size: once
d_call: NA
j_call: TRBJ1-4
v_call: TRBV7-3

cdr3_nt: TGTGCCAGCAGTGAATTTCTAGCAGGCCATGAGCAGTTCTTC
cdr3_aa: CASSEFLAGHEQFF
clone_size: NA
d_call: NA
j_call: TRBJ2-1
v_call: TRBV6-1

cdr3_nt: TGTGCCAGCAGCTTAGTATCGGGGTTTAATGAAAAACTGTTTTTT
cdr3_aa: CASSLVSGFNEKLFF
clone_size: NA
d_call: NA
j_call: TRBJ1-4
v_call: TRBV7-2

cdr3_nt: TGTGCCAGCAGCGTCTGGGATTCTAGCACAGATACGCAGTATTTT
cdr3_aa: CASSVWDSSTDTQYF
clone_size: NA
d_call: NA
j_call: TRBJ2-3
v_call: TRBV9

cdr3_nt: TGTGCCAGTAGTCGACCTAGCGGGACATACACCGGGGAGCTGTTTTTT
cdr3_aa: CASSRPSGTYTGELFF
clone_size: NA
d_call: TRBD2
j_call: TRBJ2-2
v_call: TRBV19

cdr3_nt: TGCGCCAGCAGCCAACTTAACCGGGACAAGGAAAAACTGTTTTTT
cdr3_aa: CASSQLNRDKEKLFF
clone_size: NA
d_call: NA
j_call: TRBJ1-4
v_call: TRBV4-1

cdr3_nt: TGTGCCTGGAGTTTTGGGGGGGACTATGGCTACACCTTC
cdr3_aa: CAWSFGGDYGYTF
clone_size: NA
d_call: NA
j_call: TRBJ1-2
v_call: TRBV30

cdr3_nt: TGCGCCAGCAGCCAAGGGGGGAGATTAAACTACGAGCAGTACTTC
cdr3_aa: CASSQGGRLNYEQYF
clone_size: NA
d_call: NA
j_call: TRBJ2-7
v_call: TRBV4-3

cdr3_nt: TGCGCCAGCGGTCCGGCTAGCGGTCAAAGCTCCTACGAGCAGTACTTC
cdr3_aa: CASGPASGQSSYEQYF
clone_size: NA
d_call: TRBD2
j_call: TRBJ2-7
v_call: TRBV5-1

cdr3_nt: TGCGCCAGCAGCCAAGATAGCGGGACCTCCTACAATGAGCAGTTCTTC
cdr3_aa: CASSQDSGTSYNEQFF
clone_size: NA
d_call: TRBD2
j_call: TRBJ2-1
v_call: TRBV4-1

cdr3_nt: TGTGCCAGCAGTGCTCCCCAGGGAGGGAACACCGGGGAGCTGTTTTTT
cdr3_aa: CASSAPQGGNTGELFF
clone_size: NA
d_call: NA
j_call: TRBJ2-2
v_call: TRBV6-1

cdr3_nt: TGTGCCAGTAGTATTACGGGTGGCAATCAGCCCCAGCATTTT
cdr3_aa: CASSITGGNQPQHF
clone_size: NA
d_call: NA
j_call: TRBJ1-5
v_call: TRBV19

cdr3_nt: TGTGCCAGCTCACCAACAGGCCTGAAAGAGACCCAGTACTTC
cdr3_aa: CASSPTGLKETQYF
clone_size: NA
d_call: NA
j_call: TRBJ2-5
v_call: TRBV18

cdr3_nt: TGCGCCAGGAACCTAGCGGGAGACACAGATACGCAGTATTTT
cdr3_aa: CARNLAGDTDTQYF
clone_size: NA
d_call: TRBD2
j_call: TRBJ2-3
v_call: TRBV10-1

cdr3_nt: TGTGCTAGCAGCCCCACAGGGAATGGCGAAAAACTGTTTTTT
cdr3_aa: CASSPTGNGEKLFF
clone_size: few
d_call: NA
j_call: TRBJ1-4
v_call: TRBV7-7

cdr3_nt: TGTGCCAGCAGTTTACTCCAGACCGGGGAGCTGTTTTTT
cdr3_aa: CASSLLQTGELFF
clone_size: NA
d_call: NA
j_call: TRBJ2-2
v_call: TRBV27

cdr3_nt: TGTGCCAGCAGGAACAGGGGGCGACACGAGCAGTACTTC
cdr3_aa: CASRNRGRHEQYF
clone_size: NA
d_call: TRBD1
j_call: TRBJ2-7
v_call: TRBV6-5

cdr3_nt: TGTGCCAGCAGCTGGACAGGGGGAAATCAGCCCCAGCATTTT
cdr3_aa: CASSWTGGNQPQHF
clone_size: NA
d_call: TRBD1
j_call: TRBJ1-5
v_call: TRBV5-5

cdr3_nt: TGTGCCAGCAGTGAACTAGCGGGGTTATACAATGAGCAGTTCTTC
cdr3_aa: CASSELAGLYNEQFF
clone_size: NA
d_call: TRBD2
j_call: TRBJ2-1
v_call: TRBV6-1

cdr3_nt: TGTGCCAGCAGCCGCGATATCAATGAAAAACTGTTTTTT
cdr3_aa: CASSRDINEKLFF
clone_size: NA
d_call: NA
j_call: TRBJ1-4
v_call: TRBV4-2

cdr3_nt: TGTGCCTGGAGTGAGGGGGGAATCTCCTACGAGCAGTACTTC
cdr3_aa: CAWSEGGISYEQYF
clone_size: NA
d_call: NA
j_call: TRBJ2-7
v_call: TRBV30

cdr3_nt: TGTGCCAGCAGTCCGGGACAGGGTTCAGTCGAGCAGTACTTC
cdr3_aa: CASSPGQGSVEQYF
clone_size: NA
d_call: TRBD1
j_call: TRBJ2-7
v_call: TRBV28